The present entry profiles one T cell receptor (beta chain) with its context. The antigen remains undetermined. The repertoire was sequenced with immunoSEQ multiplex PCR; TCRdb's copy has only in-frame clones and lacks some. This table holds 2 million to 2.5 million clones, roughly 90% found once. The V end was cut by 2 bases, the J end by 6 bases, with 11 bases between. Germline values: CDR1 MNHNY, CDR2 SVGAGI (reference sequence). CDR3 length equals 13 residues. The donors were all Caucasian adults (living in Nashville, Tennessee). These data are taken from a study of shared clonotypes between healthy human individuals. Study information: The cohort comprised a couple of women and a few men. Their ages spanned 18 to 49 years. Study-wide points: Larger richness was generally estimated for naive than memory subsets.

The TCR was taken from a man between 18 and 35 years old in good health. Some clones in this sample may be carry-over from other donors' samples. Sample: naive CD4+ T cells from PBMCs. Subset indicated: CD45RA+ positively selected. The V call is TRBV6-6, the J call TRBJ2-7, with D unresolved. The CDR3 DNA reads as TGTGCCAGCAGTTACGAGAAAACCGGCGAGCAGTACTTC. Its translation: CASSYEKTGEQYF.